This is a list of T cell receptor beta chains from one sample in a study of cytomegalovirus exposure and HLA in healthy donors. Some clones are missing from TCRdb's copy, which holds only in-frame ones; the method was immunoSEQ multiplex PCR. Among about 130,000 clones listed, over 65% were seen once. Material: PBMCs. The receptors were sampled from a young man in good health and CMV-seropositive. CDR3s include the opening cysteine and the closing phenylalanine or tryptophan. The D gene is left open where the match is weak. Where a row states a size, it is once, few, many or the class of an expanded clone; other rows omit it.

CDR3nt: TGTGCCAGCAGTTTATCGAGACAGCCCAATCAGCCCCAGCATTTT
CDR3aa: CASSLSRQPNQPQHF
abundance: .
j_gene: TRBJ1-5
v_gene: TRBV27
d_gene: .

CDR3nt: TGTGCCAGCAGCCCTCAGGGCTCTGGGGCCAACGTCCTGACTTTC
CDR3aa: CASSPQGSGANVLTF
abundance: few
j_gene: TRBJ2-6
v_gene: TRBV6-5
d_gene: .

CDR3nt: TGTGCCAGTATCCCGGCATCGGGACAGGGGTTCAGGCCCTACGAGCAGTACTTC
CDR3aa: CASIPASGQGFRPYEQYF
abundance: .
j_gene: TRBJ2-7
v_gene: TRBV19
d_gene: TRBD1

CDR3nt: TGTGCCAGCAGCTCCCCTAGCGGGGCACTCTACGAGCAGTACTTC
CDR3aa: CASSSPSGALYEQYF
abundance: .
j_gene: TRBJ2-7
v_gene: TRBV5-4
d_gene: TRBD2

CDR3nt: TGTGCCAGCAGCCTAAGCTCCTACGAGCAGTACTTC
CDR3aa: CASSLSSYEQYF
abundance: .
j_gene: TRBJ2-7
v_gene: TRBV7-2
d_gene: .

CDR3nt: TGTGCCAGCAGTTACCCCGGGACAGCCCGTAACACTGAAGCTTTCTTT
CDR3aa: CASSYPGTARNTEAFF
abundance: .
j_gene: TRBJ1-1
v_gene: TRBV6-6
d_gene: TRBD1

CDR3nt: TGCGCCAGCACCCAAGACAGGGACCTCTATGGCTACACCTTC
CDR3aa: CASTQDRDLYGYTF
abundance: .
j_gene: TRBJ1-2
v_gene: TRBV5-1
d_gene: TRBD1

CDR3nt: TGTGCCAGCAGCTACCCTCGAGCGGGAGCTCTGGTCCGGGAGACCCAGTACTTC
CDR3aa: CASSYPRAGALVRETQYF
abundance: .
j_gene: TRBJ2-5
v_gene: TRBV7-8
d_gene: TRBD2

CDR3nt: TGTGCCAGCAGCTTGACCCCTTGGGTCAGGGCCCAGAGCACAGATACGCAGTATTTT
CDR3aa: CASSLTPWVRAQSTDTQYF
abundance: .
j_gene: TRBJ2-3
v_gene: TRBV27
d_gene: .

CDR3nt: TGTGCCAGCAGCTTCTTCGCGGGGAACTATGGCTACACCTTC
CDR3aa: CASSFFAGNYGYTF
abundance: .
j_gene: TRBJ1-2
v_gene: TRBV5-6
d_gene: .

CDR3nt: TGTGCCAGCAGCCCCCCCGCCGGGGAGCTGTTTTTT
CDR3aa: CASSPPAGELFF
abundance: .
j_gene: TRBJ2-2
v_gene: TRBV5-4
d_gene: .

CDR3nt: TGTGCCAGCAGCGACGACAGGCGTGCTAATCAGCCCCAGCATTTT
CDR3aa: CASSDDRRANQPQHF
abundance: .
j_gene: TRBJ1-5
v_gene: TRBV7-9
d_gene: .

CDR3nt: TGCGCCAGCAGGACTAGCGGGGAGAGCACAGATACGCAGTATTTT
CDR3aa: CASRTSGESTDTQYF
abundance: .
j_gene: TRBJ2-3
v_gene: TRBV10-2
d_gene: TRBD2

CDR3nt: TGCGCCAGCAGCCAAGTTGGTGGGGCGGAGACCCAGTACTTC
CDR3aa: CASSQVGGAETQYF
abundance: .
j_gene: TRBJ2-5
v_gene: TRBV4-3
d_gene: .

CDR3nt: TGTGCCAGCACCGTAAGCGGGTATGACACAGATACGCAGTATTTT
CDR3aa: CASTVSGYDTDTQYF
abundance: .
j_gene: TRBJ2-3
v_gene: TRBV9
d_gene: .

CDR3nt: TGTGCCAGCAGCCCCCGGCGGGGGGACACTGAAGCTTTCTTT
CDR3aa: CASSPRRGDTEAFF
abundance: .
j_gene: TRBJ1-1
v_gene: TRBV27
d_gene: .

CDR3nt: TGCAGCGTTGAATCGCCGACTAGCGGGTGGGAGCAGTTCTTC
CDR3aa: CSVESPTSGWEQFF
abundance: .
j_gene: TRBJ2-1
v_gene: TRBV29-1
d_gene: TRBD2

CDR3nt: TGTGCCAGCAGCCAAGGGGGGGGTCCCACAGATGCGCAGTATTTT
CDR3aa: CASSQGGGPTDAQYF
abundance: .
j_gene: TRBJ2-3
v_gene: TRBV4-2
d_gene: TRBD2

CDR3nt: TGTGCCAGCAGCTTTTTGGGGGCGGGGAACACCGGGGAGCTGTTTTTT
CDR3aa: CASSFLGAGNTGELFF
abundance: .
j_gene: TRBJ2-2
v_gene: TRBV7-6
d_gene: .

CDR3nt: TGTGCCAGCAGCCAAGAATCCCCAAACAATGAGCAGTTCTTC
CDR3aa: CASSQESPNNEQFF
abundance: .
j_gene: TRBJ2-1
v_gene: TRBV4-2
d_gene: .

CDR3nt: TGTGCCAGCAGCTCGGGGGCGGGAGGGTACGAGCAGTACTTC
CDR3aa: CASSSGAGGYEQYF
abundance: .
j_gene: TRBJ2-7
v_gene: TRBV11-2
d_gene: TRBD2

CDR3nt: TGTGCCAGCAACGATGGGACAGGGACCGGGACTAGCGGGAGACATGAGCAGTTCTTC
CDR3aa: CASNDGTGTGTSGRHEQFF
abundance: .
j_gene: TRBJ2-1
v_gene: TRBV9
d_gene: TRBD2

CDR3nt: TGTGCCAGCACCTCTCCTACCGGGACAGGGTTCTACGAGCAGTACTTC
CDR3aa: CASTSPTGTGFYEQYF
abundance: few
j_gene: TRBJ2-7
v_gene: TRBV28
d_gene: TRBD1

CDR3nt: TGTGCCAGCAGCCAAGCGGTTAGCGGGAGAGCGAACACCGGGGAGCTGTTTTTT
CDR3aa: CASSQAVSGRANTGELFF
abundance: .
j_gene: TRBJ2-2
v_gene: TRBV4-2
d_gene: TRBD2

CDR3nt: TGTGCCAGCAAAGGCGGCACAGGACTAGCCTACTACGAGCAGTACTTC
CDR3aa: CASKGGTGLAYYEQYF
abundance: .
j_gene: TRBJ2-7
v_gene: TRBV2
d_gene: TRBD2

CDR3nt: TGTGCCAGCAACCCTACCCCCTCCAGCGACAGAGAAAAACTGTTTTTT
CDR3aa: CASNPTPSSDREKLFF
abundance: .
j_gene: TRBJ1-4
v_gene: TRBV28
d_gene: .

CDR3nt: TGTGCCAGCACCCTCTACTGGGGGGAGACCGGGGAGCTGTTTTTT
CDR3aa: CASTLYWGETGELFF
abundance: .
j_gene: TRBJ2-2
v_gene: TRBV7-2
d_gene: .

CDR3nt: TGTGCCAGCAGCACTCAGCCGGGACAGGGCTATGGCTACACCTTC
CDR3aa: CASSTQPGQGYGYTF
abundance: once
j_gene: TRBJ1-2
v_gene: TRBV7-2
d_gene: TRBD1

CDR3nt: TGTGCCAGTAGTACGGGACTAGCGGGACCCGGGGAGCTGTTTTTT
CDR3aa: CASSTGLAGPGELFF
abundance: .
j_gene: TRBJ2-2
v_gene: TRBV19
d_gene: TRBD2

CDR3nt: TGCGCCAGCACCTTGGACCGAGATTCATGGAGGGAGCAGTACTTC
CDR3aa: CASTLDRDSWREQYF
abundance: .
j_gene: TRBJ2-7
v_gene: TRBV5-1
d_gene: .

CDR3nt: TGTGCCAGCAGCCCAGACAGGGCGGACGGCTACACCTTC
CDR3aa: CASSPDRADGYTF
abundance: few
j_gene: TRBJ1-2
v_gene: TRBV5-4
d_gene: TRBD1

CDR3nt: TGCGCCAGCAGCTTGTCAGGGAACGATCAGCCCCAGCATTTT
CDR3aa: CASSLSGNDQPQHF
abundance: .
j_gene: TRBJ1-5
v_gene: TRBV5-1
d_gene: .

CDR3nt: TGTGCCAGCAGTGATAGCGGGGGTTACAATGAGCAGTTCTTC
CDR3aa: CASSDSGGYNEQFF
abundance: .
j_gene: TRBJ2-1
v_gene: TRBV2
d_gene: TRBD2

CDR3nt: TGTGCCAGCAGTTACTCAGGGACAGGGCCCTACGAGCAGTACTTC
CDR3aa: CASSYSGTGPYEQYF
abundance: .
j_gene: TRBJ2-7
v_gene: TRBV6-5
d_gene: TRBD1

CDR3nt: TGTGCCAGCAGTCCTGGACAGGGTTGGGAAAAACTGTTTTTT
CDR3aa: CASSPGQGWEKLFF
abundance: .
j_gene: TRBJ1-4
v_gene: TRBV28
d_gene: TRBD1

CDR3nt: TGTGCCAGCAGCTCCATAGGACAGGGCGAGACCCAGTACTTC
CDR3aa: CASSSIGQGETQYF
abundance: .
j_gene: TRBJ2-5
v_gene: TRBV5-4
d_gene: TRBD1

CDR3nt: TGCGCCAGCAGCTACCTAGGGACTACCTACGAGCAGTACTTC
CDR3aa: CASSYLGTTYEQYF
abundance: once
j_gene: TRBJ2-7
v_gene: TRBV5-1
d_gene: TRBD2

CDR3nt: TGTGCCAGCAGTGGCGGATTTAGCACAGATACGCAGTATTTT
CDR3aa: CASSGGFSTDTQYF
abundance: .
j_gene: TRBJ2-3
v_gene: TRBV2
d_gene: .

CDR3nt: TGCGCCAGCAGCCAAGAATTGCTCCAGCGGGAGCGCTCCTACGAGCAGTACTTC
CDR3aa: CASSQELLQRERSYEQYF
abundance: few
j_gene: TRBJ2-7
v_gene: TRBV4-1
d_gene: TRBD2

CDR3nt: TGTGCCAGCAGTTCCCCTACTAGCGGCTCCTACAATGAGCAGTTCTTC
CDR3aa: CASSSPTSGSYNEQFF
abundance: .
j_gene: TRBJ2-1
v_gene: TRBV6-6
d_gene: TRBD2

CDR3nt: TGTGCCAGCAGCTCGGGACTAGCGGGAGGGGGAGATACGCAGTATTTT
CDR3aa: CASSSGLAGGGDTQYF
abundance: .
j_gene: TRBJ2-3
v_gene: TRBV5-4
d_gene: TRBD2

CDR3nt: TGTGCCAGCAGTCCCCTGGACAGGGCGACTGAAGCTTTCTTT
CDR3aa: CASSPLDRATEAFF
abundance: .
j_gene: TRBJ1-1
v_gene: TRBV28
d_gene: TRBD1

CDR3nt: TGTGCCAGCACCACTAGCGGGAGGCCCGAAAACATTCAGTACTTC
CDR3aa: CASTTSGRPENIQYF
abundance: .
j_gene: TRBJ2-4
v_gene: TRBV6-1
d_gene: TRBD2

CDR3nt: TGCGCCAGCAGCCAAGATTTGAGACTTCACACCGGGGAGCTGTTTTTT
CDR3aa: CASSQDLRLHTGELFF
abundance: .
j_gene: TRBJ2-2
v_gene: TRBV4-3
d_gene: .

CDR3nt: TGCGCGACCAGCTGCCCCTCCATAGCGGGAGCAAACGGGGAGCTGTTTTTT
CDR3aa: CATSCPSIAGANGELFF
abundance: .
j_gene: TRBJ2-2
v_gene: TRBV10-1
d_gene: TRBD2

CDR3nt: TGTGCCAGCAGTGCACTAGCGGTATACAATGAGCAGTTCTTC
CDR3aa: CASSALAVYNEQFF
abundance: .
j_gene: TRBJ2-1
v_gene: TRBV25-1
d_gene: TRBD2

CDR3nt: TGTGCCAGCAGGCAATCCACTAGCACAGATACGCAGTATTTT
CDR3aa: CASRQSTSTDTQYF
abundance: .
j_gene: TRBJ2-3
v_gene: TRBV7-6
d_gene: .

CDR3nt: TGTGCCAGCAGTTTATTAGGGAGGTTAGCCAAAAACATTCAGTACTTC
CDR3aa: CASSLLGRLAKNIQYF
abundance: once
j_gene: TRBJ2-4
v_gene: TRBV27
d_gene: .